This T cell receptor (beta chain) emerged from a study of blood T cell repertoires in COVID-19. Assay used: immunoSEQ multiplex PCR; TCRdb lists only in-frame clones, some missing. The sample has about 300,000 clones; 85% to 90% are singletons. This clone turned up a few times. Germline V gene data show CDR1 as SGHNT and CDR2 as YYREEE (reference sequence). J lost 9 bases, V lost 0 bases, and 6 bases had no gene match. CDR3 length equals 15 residues. The chain is built from TRBV5-4 and TRBJ2-1, with 10 positions matching TRBD2. Input material: PBMCs or T cells enriched from blood (not recorded which). The source of this sequence is a woman under 30 who had recovered from COVID-19. The CDR3 nucleotides read TGTGCCAGCAGCTTGGGTAGCGGGGGGCCGGTTGAGCAGTTCTTC. Translating it yields CASSLGSGGPVEQFF.